The 23 T cell receptor beta chains listed next were all sequenced from one sample in a study of naive and memory T cell subsets. Two oligonucleotides, mixed equimolar, formed the beta constant-region primer covering TRBC1 and TRBC2. TCRdb recomputed calls from the UMI-ligation and nested PCR reads with MiXCR, one row per CDR3 protein. The table shows about 85,000 distinct CDR3 sequences, with around 14% occurring only once. Sequenced: central memory CD4+ T cells from blood. All receptors come from a human donor in good health.

This clonotype was counted between two and nine times. The rearrangement links TRBV20-1 to TRBJ2-7, with no clear D. Deletions cut 5 bases from V and 0 bases from J, with 14 bases between. The CDR3 consists of 14 residues. Germline CDR1 is DFQATT and CDR2 is SNEGSKA (reference sequence). The CDR3 DNA is TGCAGTGCTCCCCCACCGAGAAGCTCCTACGAGCAGTACTTC. Its translation is CSAPPPRSSYEQYF.

The J gene is TRBJ2-1, the V gene TRBV4-2, with unresolved D. V gave up 0 bases and J gave up 9 bases, with 12 bases separating them. CDR1 LGHNA and CDR2 YNFKEQ come from the germline V gene. There are 14 residues in the CDR3. CDR3 in amino acids: CASSQDAGVGEQFF. The CDR3 DNA sequence: TGTGCCAGCAGCCAAGATGCCGGCGTAGGTGAGCAGTTCTTC.

This clonotype has a handful of counts. The chain uses TRBV20-1 and TRBJ2-7; D is possibly TRBD2 (6 bases). Germline-derived CDR1 and CDR2 are DFQATT and SNEGSKA (reference sequence). The CDR3 has 13 residues. Trimming removed 5 bases at V and 2 bases at J, with 13 bases between. The CDR3 DNA follows: TGCAGTGCTGACGACGGGAGTCCCTACGAGCAGTACTTC. It is translated as CSADDGSPYEQYF.

In this sample, this clonotype turned up a few times. The gene calls are TRBV29-1 and TRBJ2-5; D is perhaps TRBD1 (6 bases). Germline CDR1 SQVTM, CDR2 ANQGSEA. The CDR3 is 12 amino acids. V lost 7 bases, J lost 1 base, and 10 bases lay in between. The CDR3 nucleotides read TGCAGCGCCGGGGACACCCAAGAGACCCAGTACTTC. Amino acid sequence: CSAGDTQETQYF.

The V and J genes are TRBV20-1 and TRBJ1-6, with 7 bases matching TRBD1. Germline V lookup: CDR1 DFQATT, CDR2 SNEGSKA (reference sequence). This CDR3 comprises 15 residues. Trimming removed 4 bases from V and 5 bases from J; junction bases left unmatched: 8. The CDR3 DNA is TGCAGTGCTACGCAGACAGGGAGGAATAATTCACCCCTCCACTTT. It yields the protein CSATQTGRNNSPLHF.

This clonotype occurred many times. The rearrangement links TRBV10-3 to TRBJ2-7; 9 positions match TRBD1. CDR1 and CDR2 (germline): ENHRY, SYGVKD. The junction had 1 base not matched to a gene; V was cut back by 3 bases and J by 4 bases. This CDR3 comprises 13 residues. CDR3: CAISDDRGYEQYF. The CDR3 nucleotides are TGTGCCATCAGTGATGACAGGGGGTACGAGCAGTACTTC.

This clonotype was counted many times. The chain employs TRBV6-5 and TRBJ2-3; 11 bases match TRBD2. This CDR3 is built from 16 residues. Trimming took 5 bases from V and 2 from J; bases not matched to a gene: 6. Germline loops: CDR1 MNHEY, CDR2 SVGAGI. The DNA for the CDR3 is TGTGCCAGCAGTCTTAGCGGGAGGGCCTTCACAGATACGCAGTATTTT. Amino acid sequence: CASSLSGRAFTDTQYF.

The chain combines TRBV5-1 with TRBJ2-2; tentatively, D is TRBD1 or TRBD2 (5 bases each). The germline CDR1 and CDR2 sequences are SGHRS and YFSETQ. The CDR3 has 16 residues. V lost 0 bases and J 6 bases, leaving 15 bases between the germline ends. The DNA of the CDR3 is TGCGCCAGCAGCTTGGTTGGGGGATCGTGGGCCGGGGAGCTGTTTTTT. Its protein is CASSLVGGSWAGELFF. The variable domain in full, completed from reference TRBV5-1 and TRBJ2-2, reads KAGVTQTPRYLIKTRGQQVTLSCSPISGHRSVSWYQQTPGQGLQFLFEYFSETQRNKGNFPGRFSGRQFSNSRSEMNVSTLELGDSALYLCASSLVGGSWAGELFFGEGSRLTVL.

The CDR3 loop reads CASSYVGRVNTEAFF. The CDR3 coding sequence is TGTGCCAGCAGTTACGTTGGCAGAGTGAACACTGAAGCTTTCTTT. The chain has TRBV6-5 and TRBJ1-1; no firm D call. V lost 2 bases, J lost 0 bases, and 10 bases lay in between. The CDR3 length is 15 residues. CDR1 MNHEY and CDR2 SVGAGI come from the germline V gene.

This clonotype appeared a few times. The CDR3, as DNA: TGTGCCAGCAGCCGTATCCCCGGGGAGCTGTTTTTT. Translation gives CASSRIPGELFF. The gene calls are TRBV3-1 and TRBJ2-2; D remains ambiguous. CDR1 is LGHDT and CDR2 is YNNKEL in the germline V gene (reference sequence). This CDR3 spans 12 amino acids. V was clipped by 4 bases and J by 6 bases, with 6 bases between them.

The genes are TRBV28 and TRBJ2-1; 10 bases are shared with TRBD1. V shed 3 bases, J shed 5 bases, and the junction held 1 base outside the gene matches. The CDR3 is 14 residues long. CDR1 is MDHEN and CDR2 is SYDVKM in the germline V gene. The CDR3 DNA reads TGTGCCAGCAGTTTGGGACAGGGGAACAATGAGCAGTTCTTC. This encodes CASSLGQGNNEQFF.

This clonotype has ten or more counts. This sequence joins TRBV6-6 and TRBJ1-5; D remains unclear. With 0 bases removed from V and 11 bases from J, the gap between germline ends came to 20 bases. This CDR3 has 16 residues. Looked up from germline, CDR1 is MNHNY and CDR2 is SVGAGI (reference sequence). In nucleotides, the CDR3 is TGTGCCAGCAGTTACTCCCTGCCCGGAGCGAATCCGTCCCAGCATTTT. Translation gives CASSYSLPGANPSQHF.

The rearrangement links TRBV2 to TRBJ2-3, with D possibly TRBD2 on 5 matching bases. The germline V gene has CDR1 SNHLY and CDR2 FYNNEI. CDR3 length equals 13 residues. Between the trimmed V and J ends, which lost 1 base and 9 bases, there was a span of 11 bases. CDR3 bases: TGTGCCAGCAGTGAAGAAGCCAGCGGCACGCAGTATTTT. Translation gives CASSEEASGTQYF.

The chain couples TRBV11-2 to TRBJ2-1; D gene uncertain. V was clipped by 3 bases and J by 8 bases, with 11 bases between them. CDR1 is SGHAT, CDR2 FQNNGV, per germline. CDR3 length: 13 amino acids. CDR3 residues: CASSFRRGDEQFF. For the CDR3, the DNA is TGTGCCAGCAGCTTTCGGCGTGGCGATGAGCAGTTCTTC. The variable domain in full, with the rest retrieved from reference TRBV11-2 and TRBJ2-1, is EAGVAQSPRYKIIEKRQSVAFWCNPISGHATLYWYQQILGQGPKLLIQFQNNGVVDDSQLPKDRFSAERLKGVDSTLKIQPAKLEDSAVYLCASSFRRGDEQFFGPGTRLTVL.

The chain uses TRBV28 and TRBJ2-1, with TRBD2 matching 9 bases. This CDR3 has 16 amino acids. J lost 9 bases, V lost 8 bases, and 17 bases had no gene match. The germline V gene has CDR1 MDHEN and CDR2 SYDVKM. Here the CDR3 reads CASLEAGGPETGEQFF. The CDR3 bases are TGTGCCAGCCTTGAGGCGGGAGGGCCGGAAACGGGTGAGCAGTTCTTC.

Comment on this clonotype: Likely a read error: the CDR3 ends without its conserved phenylalanine or tryptophan. The V call is TRBV2, the J call TRBJ2-2; TRBD2 agrees at 8 bases. V dropped 10 bases and J dropped 5; count of bases not matched to a gene: 6. The CDR3 totals 13 residues. Germline CDR1 and CDR2: SNHLY and FYNNEI. The CDR3 DNA sequence: TGTGCCACCAGGACTAGCTTAACCGGGGAGCTGTTTCTT. This encodes CATRTSLTGELFL.

The chain links TRBV6-6 to TRBJ1-1; D call uncertain. Per the germline V gene, CDR1 is MNHNY and CDR2 is SVGAGI (reference sequence). The CDR3 is made up of 12 amino acids. V was clipped by 6 bases and J by 1 base, with 6 bases between them. CDR3 sequence: CASRQQNTEAFF. CDR3 coding DNA: TGTGCCAGCAGACAGCAGAACACTGAAGCTTTCTTT.

V and J are TRBV12-5 and TRBJ1-1; D ambiguous. V lost 0 bases, J lost 7 bases, and 6 bases lay in between. CDR1 and CDR2 (germline): LGHNT, FRNRAP. This CDR3 spans 12 amino acids. The CDR3 reads CASGLVLGEAFF. The CDR3 nucleotides are TGTGCTAGTGGTTTGGTACTCGGTGAAGCTTTCTTT.

The table lists this clonotype with a few counts. CDR3 bases: TGTGCCAGCAGCCCGGGAACGGACTATGGCTACACCTTC. Translating gives CASSPGTDYGYTF. The chain joins TRBV12-3 or TRBV12-4 to TRBJ1-2; D is undetermined. V lost 6 bases, J lost 3 bases, and 11 bases lay in between. CDR3 length: 13 amino acids.

This clonotype has only a few counts. The rearrangement joins TRBV28 to TRBJ2-1, with unresolved D. V dropped 8 bases and J dropped 5 bases, with 13 bases sitting between them. CDR1 MDHEN and CDR2 SYDVKM come from the germline V gene. This CDR3 is built from 13 residues. CDR3 DNA: TGTGCCAGCGTCCTCGGACGAAACAATGAGCAGTTCTTC. The encoded protein is CASVLGRNNEQFF.

Only a few counts were recorded for this clonotype. The genes are TRBV4-3 and TRBJ2-3; no definite D call. In germline, CDR1 is LGHNA, CDR2 YSLEER. This CDR3 spans 14 amino acids. V gave up 4 bases and J gave up 7 bases, with 15 bases separating them. The CDR3 region has the DNA TGCGCCAGCAGCCGCGATGAAGCGCGGAATACGCAGTATTTT. Its protein is CASSRDEARNTQYF.

This chain connects TRBV7-2 to TRBJ2-7, with 11 bases that match TRBD2. Germline assignment: CDR1 SGHTA and CDR2 FQGNSA. The CDR3 extends over 15 amino acids. The ends lost 3 bases at V and 7 bases at J; junction bases unmatched: 8. CDR3 in amino acids: CASSLHLAGGGEQYF. The CDR3 DNA follows: TGTGCCAGCAGCTTGCACCTAGCGGGGGGCGGGGAGCAGTACTTC.

This clonotype was detected many times. The V gene is TRBV29-1, the J gene TRBJ2-5, with 10 bases identical to TRBD1. Per germline, CDR1 SQVTM and CDR2 ANQGSEA. The V and J ends lost 6 bases and 3 bases, in that order; junction bases with no gene match: 10. CDR3 length equals 15 residues. The CDR3 bases are TGCAGCGTGCGCGTGCGGGACAGGGGTAAAGAGACCCAGTACTTC. Protein sequence: CSVRVRDRGKETQYF.